This entry lists 12 T cell receptor beta chains sequenced from one sample in a study of control samples from healthy donors and cancer patients. Profiled with immunoSEQ multiplex PCR; TCRdb holds only in-frame clones, not every one. The profile shows some 57,000 clones, 95% to 97% of them singletons. The sequenced material came from blood. Receptors were obtained from a woman aged 30 to 39 in good health.

J is TRBJ2-7 and V is TRBV10-1; the match to TRBD2 covers 7 bases. Losses at the gene ends were 7 bases for V and 1 base for J; bases not matched to a gene: 16. The CDR3 length is 17 residues. Germline V lookup: CDR1 WNHNN, CDR2 SYGVQD (reference sequence). As DNA, the CDR3 is TGCGCCAGCAACCCCCCCGAGAGGGTGCGGGGGTCCTACGAGCAGTACTTC. Protein product: CASNPPERVRGSYEQYF.

This rearrangement joins TRBV9 to TRBJ2-7, with a possible D match to TRBD2 (5 bases). The CDR3 consists of 15 residues. The V end was cut by 3 bases, the J end by 5 bases, with 18 bases between. Germline lookup yields CDR1 SGDLS and CDR2 YYNGEE. This CDR3 is CASSAGLPSFDEQYF. CDR3 nucleotides: TGTGCCAGCAGCGCCGGACTTCCTTCTTTCGACGAGCAGTACTTC. Complete variable domain (other parts from reference TRBV9 and TRBJ2-7): DSGVTQTPKHLITATGQRVTLRCSPRSGDLSVYWYQQSLDQGLQFLIQYYNGEERAKGNILERFSAQQFPDLHSELNLSSLELGDSALYFCASSAGLPSFDEQYFGPGTRLTVT.

The chain employs TRBV6-1 and TRBJ1-1; possibly TRBD1 for D (6 bases). Trimming pared 1 base from V and 5 bases from J, leaving 11 bases between. Germline V CDR1 and CDR2: MNHNS, SASEGT. The CDR3 is made up of 14 amino acids. For the CDR3, the DNA is TGTGCCAGCAGTGAAGATCAGGGGCTTACTGAAGCTTTCTTT. Translated, it gives CASSEDQGLTEAFF.

The chain couples TRBV4-2 to TRBJ2-2, with a weak D call TRBD2 (6 bases). Germline loops: CDR1 LGHNA, CDR2 YNFKEQ. V dropped 5 bases and J dropped 4 bases, with 17 bases sitting between them. This CDR3 comprises 16 residues. The CDR3 nucleotides are TGTGCCAGCAGCGCAGGGTCGTGGAGGGCCACCGGGGAGCTGTTTTTT. It codes for CASSAGSWRATGELFF.

The rearrangement joins TRBV9 to TRBJ1-2, with D maybe TRBD1 (6 bases). The V end was cut by 4 bases, the J end by 2 bases, with 15 bases between. The germline gives CDR1 SGDLS, CDR2 YYNGEE. There are 15 residues in the CDR3. This chain's CDR3 is CASSSPHQGNYGYTF. The CDR3 region has the DNA TGTGCCAGCAGCTCCCCCCACCAGGGGAACTATGGCTACACCTTC. Based on the CDR3 plus reference TRBV9 and TRBJ1-2, the full variable domain is DSGVTQTPKHLITATGQRVTLRCSPRSGDLSVYWYQQSLDQGLQFLIQYYNGEERAKGNILERFSAQQFPDLHSELNLSSLELGDSALYFCASSSPHQGNYGYTFGSGTRLTVV.

The rearrangement joins TRBV7-8 to TRBJ2-7, with D perhaps TRBD1 (6 bases). Germline V gene data show CDR1 as SGHVS and CDR2 as FQNEAQ. Deletions cut 5 bases from V and 1 base from J, with 12 bases between. The CDR3 spans 14 residues. CDR3 coding DNA: TGTGCCAGCAGCACACGGACAGCATCCTACGAGCAGTACTTC. This sequence encodes CASSTRTASYEQYF.

As for this clone: Distinct nucleotide sequences in the sample also encode this CDR3. The chain couples TRBV7-9 to TRBJ2-7; 7 nucleotides align to TRBD1. The CDR3 runs to 14 residues. Germline CDR1 is SEHNR and CDR2 is FQNEAQ (reference sequence). V trimming: 5 bases; J trimming: 0 bases; junction bases outside the gene matches: 4. CDR3 nucleotides: TGTGCCAGCAGCCCCCGGGACAGCTCCTACGAGCAGTACTTC. This translates into CASSPRDSSYEQYF.

The V and J genes are TRBV28 and TRBJ1-2; D not resolved. This CDR3 spans 12 amino acids. The germline V gene encodes CDR1 MDHEN and CDR2 SYDVKM. The V end was cut by 4 bases, the J end by 4 bases, with 7 bases between. The CDR3 protein is CASSSPGYGYTF. The CDR3 DNA is TGTGCCAGCAGTTCCCCGGGCTATGGCTACACCTTC.

The genes are TRBV2 and TRBJ1-2; D possibly corresponds to TRBD1 (5 bases). Germline V gene data show CDR1 as SNHLY and CDR2 as FYNNEI. V gave up 3 bases and J gave up 4 bases, with 9 bases separating them. The CDR3 consists of 13 residues. This CDR3 is CASSEGGIYGYTF. CDR3 sequence (DNA): TGTGCCAGCAGTGAGGGGGGGATCTATGGCTACACCTTC.

This sequence joins TRBV19 and TRBJ1-3; 8 bases align to TRBD1. CDR1 and CDR2 (germline): LNHDA, SQIVND (reference sequence). V lost 7 bases, J lost 6 bases, and 8 bases stayed unmatched. The length of the CDR3 is 14 residues. CDR3 in DNA: TGTGCCAGTACCCCGGACAGGGTGGAAAACACCATATATTTT. Translated, it gives CASTPDRVENTIYF.

V usage is TRBV30 and J usage is TRBJ1-6, with a possible D match to TRBD1 (5 bases). CDR3 length equals 15 residues. V gave up 5 bases and J gave up 7 bases, with 18 bases separating them. Per germline, CDR1 GTSNPN and CDR2 SVGIG (reference sequence). The CDR3 bases are TGTGCCTGGGGCCCCTACACGGGACTCAATTCACCCCTCCACTTT. Amino acids: CAWGPYTGLNSPLHF.

CDR3 coding DNA: TGTGCCAGCAGCCCAGGGACTAGCGGGCACCAAGAGACCCAGTACTTC. Protein sequence: CASSPGTSGHQETQYF. The chain has TRBV27 and TRBJ2-5, with TRBD2 matching over 12 bases. V gave up 6 bases and J gave up 0 bases; unmatched junction bases: 5. Per germline, CDR1 MNHEY and CDR2 SMNVEV (reference sequence). The CDR3 extends over 16 amino acids.